This T cell receptor (beta chain) was obtained from a study of cytomegalovirus exposure and HLA in healthy donors. Notes on the study in general: When a later analysis compared HLA-associated TCR beta chains with equally common others, the HLA-associated chains turned out to be more clonally expanded and to have lower generation probabilities. In an earlier analysis, most TCR beta V segments were productive about 87% or about 30% of the time.

It was with 60 Vbeta and 13 Jbeta primers that the PCR ran. Assay: immunoSEQ multiplex PCR; the TCRdb copy retains only in-frame clones and omits some. Among 200,000 or so clones listed, more than 65% were seen once. The germline V gene has CDR1 MDHEN and CDR2 SYDVKM. This CDR3 is 12 amino acids long. As to this clone: The antigen is not known. A read error may account for a junction end that differs from germline.

The sequence was obtained from a woman in her 30s in good health and CMV-seropositive. J is TRBJ2-7 and V is TRBV28; D is uncertain. The sequenced sample consisted of PBMCs. This CDR3 is CVSSPGTYEQYF. The CDR3 DNA follows: TGTGTCAGCAGTCCAGGAACCTACGAGCAGTACTTC.